This T cell receptor beta chain was identified during a study of blood T cell repertoires in COVID-19. Study-wide context: PBMCs, B-cell-depleted T cells, or T cells provided the cDNA or gDNA that made up the material.

V was pared by 10 bases and J by 0 bases, with 7 bases of the junction left unmatched. CDR1 SNHLY and CDR2 FYNNEI come from the germline V gene. This CDR3 spans 14 amino acids. The protocol was immunoSEQ multiplex PCR, while the TCRdb copy is restricted to in-frame clones and leaves out a portion. Among roughly 100,000 clones, roughly 85% were seen once, and the ten largest hold around 2%. This chain joins TRBV2 and TRBJ2-3; 7 bases agree with TRBD1. This clonotype originated in a woman between 65 and 79 years old with active or convalescent COVID-19. Specimen: peripheral blood. The DNA of the CDR3 is TGTGCCACGGGGCAGGGGGTAAGCACAGATACGCAGTATTTT. Its protein product is CATGQGVSTDTQYF.